The 20 T cell receptor beta chains below were found in one sample sequenced in a study of cytomegalovirus exposure and HLA in healthy donors. This table comes from immunoSEQ multiplex PCR, and its TCRdb copy is limited to in-frame clones, with some not included. The table records fewer than 120,000 clones, roughly 89% of them present only once. The specimen was PBMCs. The receptor source for this set is a young woman in good health and CMV-seronegative.

The V and J genes are TRBV2 and TRBJ2-5; unclear D gene. V shed 5 bases and J shed 2 bases, with 9 bases lying between them. The CDR3 loop spans 13 amino acids. Germline V CDR1 and CDR2: SNHLY, FYNNEI. Here the CDR3 reads CASSILLQETQYF. CDR3 DNA sequence: TGTGCCAGCAGTATACTATTACAAGAGACCCAGTACTTC.

The chain is built from TRBV14 and TRBJ2-5; D gene uncertain. The CDR3 sequence is 20 residues long. V was trimmed by 3 bases and J by 2 bases, leaving 28 bases between them. The germline V gene encodes CDR1 SGHDN and CDR2 FVKESK. The CDR3 DNA reads as TGTGCCAGCAGCCACCCGCCCCCAGGTTACCCCCATCAGGTACAAGAGACCCAGTACTTC. Amino acid sequence: CASSHPPPGYPHQVQETQYF.

The V call is TRBV7-8, the J call TRBJ2-1, with 9 nucleotides matching TRBD2. Germline-derived CDR1 and CDR2 are SGHVS and FQNEAQ. The CDR3 length is 15 residues. Trimming at V came to 6 bases and at J to 8 bases, leaving 11 bases not matched to a gene. CDR3 residues: CASRVGPSGVYEQFF. For the CDR3, the DNA is TGTGCCAGCAGGGTAGGGCCTAGCGGGGTCTATGAGCAGTTCTTC.

The V gene is TRBV29-1, the J gene TRBJ2-1; perhaps TRBD1 as D (6 bases). The germline V and J ends were trimmed by 4 bases and 0 bases, with 13 bases remaining between them. Germline values: CDR1 SQVTM, CDR2 ANQGSEA. CDR3 length equals 15 residues. CDR3 protein: CSVARDTPSYNEQFF. The DNA of the CDR3 is TGCAGCGTTGCCCGGGACACCCCCTCCTACAATGAGCAGTTCTTC.

V and J are TRBV4-3 and TRBJ2-1, with a weak D call TRBD2 (10 bases). With 4 bases removed from V and 8 bases from J, the gap between germline ends came to 30 bases. CDR1 and CDR2 from the germline V gene are LGHNA and YSLEER. The CDR3 totals 19 residues. In nucleotides, the CDR3 is TGCGCCAGCAGCCCATTCTGGACAGGGGAGCGGGAGGGCCTTGATGAGCAGTTCTTC. Amino acids: CASSPFWTGEREGLDEQFF.

This chain uses TRBV5-1 with TRBJ1-1, with D unresolved. V lost 4 bases, J lost 0 bases, and 13 bases lay in between. In germline, CDR1 is SGHRS, CDR2 YFSETQ. The CDR3 runs 15 residues. Here the CDR3 reads CASSLQEGMNTEAFF. The DNA for the CDR3 is TGCGCCAGCAGCCTTCAGGAGGGAATGAACACTGAAGCTTTCTTT.

J is TRBJ2-7 and V is TRBV6-5; TRBD1 matches at 12 bases. Looked up from germline, CDR1 is MNHEY and CDR2 is SVGAGI. V trimming: 2 bases; J trimming: 5 bases; junction bases outside the gene matches: 4. The CDR3 totals 15 residues. The CDR3 DNA is TGTGCCAGCAGTTACACCGGGACAGGGGGCCACGAGCAGTACTTC. Its protein product is CASSYTGTGGHEQYF.

The chain joins TRBV29-1 to TRBJ2-5, with a tentative D call TRBD2 (5 bases). Trimming removed 5 bases at V and 3 bases at J, with 13 bases between. CDR3 length: 13 amino acids. The germline CDR1 and CDR2 sequences are SQVTM and ANQGSEA. The CDR3 sequence is CSVQTGIEETQYF. The CDR3 nucleotides are TGCAGCGTTCAAACCGGGATCGAAGAGACCCAGTACTTC.

The J gene is TRBJ1-1, the V gene TRBV11-2; 8 nucleotides match TRBD1. CDR3 length: 14 residues. V was clipped by 5 bases and J by 5 bases; unmatched bases: 7. Germline V gene lookup returns CDR1 SGHAT and CDR2 FQNNGV. The DNA of the CDR3 is TGTGCCAGCAGCCTCAGGGGGCCTGGGACTGAAGCTTTCTTT. This sequence encodes CASSLRGPGTEAFF. Complete variable domain (other parts from reference TRBV11-2 and TRBJ1-1): EAGVAQSPRYKIIEKRQSVAFWCNPISGHATLYWYQQILGQGPKLLIQFQNNGVVDDSQLPKDRFSAERLKGVDSTLKIQPAKLEDSAVYLCASSLRGPGTEAFFGQGTRLTVV.

This chain connects TRBV28 to TRBJ1-2, with TRBD1 matching over 7 bases. The CDR3 extends over 15 amino acids. CDR1 and CDR2 from the germline V gene are MDHEN and SYDVKM. The V gene end was trimmed by 4 bases and the J gene end by 0 bases; junction bases not matched to a gene: 5. This CDR3 reads CASSSPGGSNYGYTF. The CDR3 nucleotides are TGTGCCAGCAGTTCACCAGGGGGTTCTAACTATGGCTACACCTTC.

This chain connects TRBV27 to TRBJ2-3, with TRBD1 identical over 7 bases. Losses at the gene ends were 4 bases for V and 5 bases for J; bases not matched to a gene: 3. Germline V gene sequence: CDR1 MNHEY, CDR2 SMNVEV (reference sequence). The CDR3 runs to 13 residues. CDR3 nucleotide sequence: TGTGCCAGCAGTTGGGACAGACTAGATACGCAGTATTTT. Translating it yields CASSWDRLDTQYF.

The rearrangement joins TRBV15 to TRBJ2-7, with 8 bases matching TRBD1. The CDR3 totals 15 residues. Per the germline V gene, CDR1 is LNHNV and CDR2 is YYDKDF (reference sequence). V lost 5 bases and J lost 5; bases outside the gene matches: 11. The CDR3 here is CATSWTPTGEDEQYF. CDR3 nucleotides: TGTGCCACCAGCTGGACTCCGACAGGGGAGGACGAGCAGTACTTC.

J is TRBJ1-1 and V is TRBV18, with D tentatively TRBD1 (6 bases). Between the trimmed V and J ends, which lost 3 bases and 1 base, there was a span of 12 bases. This CDR3 region has 15 residues. Germline V gene sequence: CDR1 KGHSH, CDR2 LQKENI. The CDR3, as DNA: TGTGCCAGCTCACCGCTTCGACAGGAGAACACTGAAGCTTTCTTT. Amino acid sequence: CASSPLRQENTEAFF. The whole variable domain, remainder taken from reference TRBV18 and TRBJ1-1, is NAGVMQNPRHLVRRRGQEARLRCSPMKGHSHVYWYRQLPEEGLKFMVYLQKENIIDESGMPKERFSAEFPKEGPSILRIQQVVRGDSAAYFCASSPLRQENTEAFFGQGTRLTVV.

The rearrangement uses TRBV5-6 and TRBJ2-2; the D gene is possibly TRBD1 (6 bases). This CDR3 is built from 16 residues. V was pared by 0 bases and J by 7 bases, with 16 bases between. CDR1 is SGHDT, CDR2 YYEEEE, per germline. CDR3: CASSLDRAEVYGELFF. CDR3 bases: TGTGCCAGCAGCTTGGACAGGGCAGAGGTGTACGGGGAGCTGTTTTTT.

This sequence joins TRBV19 and TRBJ2-7; D possibly corresponds to TRBD1 (6 bases). Germline V gives CDR1 LNHDA, CDR2 SQIVND (reference sequence). The CDR3 totals 12 residues. V lost 10 bases and J 6 bases, leaving 16 bases between the germline ends. The CDR3 coding sequence is TGTGCCACTACAAACACAGGGAGCGAGCAGTACTTC. Translated: CATTNTGSEQYF.

V is TRBV29-1 and J is TRBJ2-3; maybe TRBD1 (5 bases). The V end lost 4 bases, the J end lost 0 bases, and 11 bases lay between the germline ends. Germline-derived CDR1 and CDR2 are SQVTM and ANQGSEA. The CDR3 is made up of 14 amino acids. The CDR3 sequence: CSVANRLSTDTQYF. DNA for the CDR3: TGCAGCGTTGCTAACAGGCTCAGCACAGATACGCAGTATTTT.

The chain has TRBV5-1 and TRBJ1-1, with TRBD1 identical over 7 bases. There are 12 residues in the CDR3. CDR1 is SGHRS and CDR2 is YFSETQ in the germline V gene. J was trimmed by 7 bases and V by 3 bases; bases with no gene match: 3. CDR3 protein: CASSWRQGEAFF. DNA of the CDR3: TGCGCCAGCAGCTGGCGACAGGGTGAAGCTTTCTTT.

The chain is built from TRBV27 and TRBJ1-5, with D perhaps TRBD1 (5 bases). Germline lookup yields CDR1 MNHEY and CDR2 SMNVEV (reference sequence). V was trimmed by 9 bases and J by 5 bases, leaving 11 bases between them. There are 12 residues in the CDR3. CDR3 residues: CASSTGDQPQHF. CDR3 DNA sequence: TGTGCCAGTTCGACGGGGGATCAGCCCCAGCATTTT.

The V call is TRBV5-1, the J call TRBJ1-6; D is unclear. Germline V lookup: CDR1 SGHRS, CDR2 YFSETQ. The V gene lost 5 bases and the J gene lost 6 bases, with 12 bases spanning the gap. This CDR3 spans 14 amino acids. Written as DNA, the CDR3 is TGCGCCAGCAGGTTCCGGGATCCTAATTCACCCCTCCACTTT. This gives the protein CASRFRDPNSPLHF.

The chain has TRBV5-1 and TRBJ2-3, with 7 bases identical to TRBD1. Trimming took 4 bases from V and 0 from J; bases not matched to a gene: 5. Looked up from germline, CDR1 is SGHRS and CDR2 is YFSETQ. CDR3 size: 15 residues. In DNA form, the CDR3 reads TGCGCCAGCAGCCCGGGACAGCCTAGCACAGATACGCAGTATTTT. Translated: CASSPGQPSTDTQYF.